One and the same sample provided the 7 T cell receptor beta chains below, sequenced in a study of T cells in Graves' hyperthyroidism and ophthalmopathy (dated by TCRdb to the late 2010s). Preparation of the library involved multiplex PCR. The reads were generated on an Illumina HiSeq 2000. The TCR beta CDR3 regions were amplified from the RNA transcripts. A first-round RT-PCR of the TCR CDR3 used the HTBI primer set with the Qiagen OneStep RT-PCR kit. TCRdb itself trimmed the public reads at Q25 with fastp, ran MiXCR and retained productive beta chains. Rows are combined by CDR3 protein, so each entry shows the most common genes and DNA. The sample table lists about 260,000 distinct CDR3 sequences, less than 20% of them with a count of one. Together, the top ten hold approximately 30% of the sample. The sequenced material came from blood. The receptor source for this set is a woman under 30 with Graves' ophthalmopathy.

This clonotype was recorded at least ten times. The chain is built from TRBV19 and TRBJ2-1; 8 bases fit TRBD2. Germline loops: CDR1 LNHDA, CDR2 SQIVND (reference sequence). V lost 7 bases, J lost 5 bases, and 13 bases stayed unmatched. The CDR3 covers 16 residues. For the CDR3, the DNA is TGTGCCAGTACCCTCCGAGGGCGGGGGGCCCACAATGAGCAGTTCTTC. Its translation is CASTLRGRGAHNEQFF. Supplemented by reference TRBV19 and TRBJ2-1, the full variable domain reads DGGITQSPKYLFRKEGQNVTLSCEQNLNHDAMYWYRQDPGQGLRLIYYSQIVNDFQKGDIAEGYSVSREKKESFPLTVTSAQKNPTAFYLCASTLRGRGAHNEQFFGPGTRLTVL.

This clonotype was seen a few times. The CDR3 is CASSVGDSPNYGYTF. For the CDR3, the DNA is TGTGCCAGCAGCGTAGGGGACAGTCCAAACTATGGCTACACCTTC. The V gene is TRBV9, the J gene TRBJ1-2; 7 nucleotides align to TRBD1. This CDR3 is 15 amino acids long. The V gene end was trimmed by 0 bases and the J gene end by 2 bases; junction bases not matched to a gene: 4. Germline loops: CDR1 SGDLS, CDR2 YYNGEE.

This clonotype has a count of ten or more. The rearrangement uses TRBV7-2 and TRBJ2-7; 9 bases agree with TRBD2. CDR1 and CDR2 from the germline V gene are SGHTA and FQGNSA. There are 14 residues in the CDR3. With 6 bases clipped from V and 7 bases from J, the junction kept 10 bases outside the gene matches. DNA of the CDR3: TGTGCCAGCAGACGCGGGGGGGGTCTTAGGGAGCAGTACTTC. Encoded protein: CASRRGGGLREQYF. Full variable domain (outside the CDR3, taken from reference TRBV7-2 and TRBJ2-7): GAGVSQSPSNKVTEKGKDVELRCDPISGHTALYWYRQSLGQGLEFLIYFQGNSAPDKSGLPSDRFSAERTGGSVSTLTIQRTQQEDSAVYLCASRRGGGLREQYFGPGTRLTVT.

This clonotype was counted at least ten times. The rearrangement uses TRBV6-2 or TRBV6-3 and TRBJ1-2; 8 bases line up with TRBD1. The junction had 7 bases not matched to a gene; V was cut back by 3 bases and J by 7 bases. Germline assignment: CDR1 MNHEY and CDR2 SVGEGT. The CDR3 totals 14 residues. CDR3 amino acids: CASSYRRGRGGYTF. DNA for the CDR3: TGTGCCAGCAGTTATCGCAGGGGGCGCGGTGGCTACACCTTC.

The DNA for the CDR3 is TGTGCCAGTAGTAGCCTACCCGGGACAGGGAACACCGGGGAGCTGTTTTTT. As protein: CASSSLPGTGNTGELFF. V and J are TRBV19 and TRBJ2-2, with 8 bases fitting TRBD1. CDR3 length: 17 amino acids. Trimming at V came to 4 bases and at J to 1 base, leaving 8 bases not matched to a gene. The germline CDR1 and CDR2 sequences are LNHDA and SQIVND (reference sequence).

The table lists this clonotype with many counts. The chain carries TRBV15 and TRBJ2-2, with a possible D match to TRBD2 (6 bases). Germline loops: CDR1 LNHNV, CDR2 YYDKDF (reference sequence). V was clipped by 6 bases and J by 2 bases, with 13 bases between them. The length of the CDR3 is 15 residues. DNA of the CDR3: TGTGCCACCAGTGGGGGGTCACTTAACACCGGGGAGCTGTTTTTT. Its protein product is CATSGGSLNTGELFF.

This clonotype was observed many times. The gene calls are TRBV20-1 and TRBJ1-2; 7 bases are a match to TRBD1. CDR3 size: 14 residues. Germline V gives CDR1 DFQATT, CDR2 SNEGSKA (reference sequence). The J segment lost 2 bases and the V segment lost 1 base, leaving 4 bases of the junction unmatched. The CDR3 bases are TGCAGTGCTAGAGTGACAGGGACCAACTATGGCTACACCTTC. It yields the protein CSARVTGTNYGYTF.